This T cell receptor (beta chain) is drawn from a study of cytomegalovirus exposure and HLA in healthy donors. Study results and limitations: About 87% or about 30% of the time was how often most TCR beta V segments were productive, according to an earlier analysis.

A word on this clone: The antigen is undetermined.

PCR amplification relied on 60 Vbeta primers (plus 13 Jbeta primers). Libraries were prepared by immunoSEQ multiplex PCR; TCRdb keeps only in-frame clonotypes and omits some of them. The sample lists some 150,000 clones, approximately 78% seen once, with roughly 7.5% in the top ten. The sequenced sample consisted of PBMCs. The sequence was obtained from a woman under 40 in good health and CMV-seropositive.

CDR3 DNA sequence: TGTGCCAGCAGTGTAGCGGGCGGGGGTTACACCTACAATGAGCAGTTCTTC. Translation gives CASSVAGGGYTYNEQFF. The chain has TRBV25-1 and TRBJ2-1; 7 nucleotides match TRBD2. Germline CDR1 and CDR2: MGHDK and SYGVNS. V shed 4 bases, J shed 2 bases, and the junction held 11 bases outside the gene matches. The CDR3 length is 17 residues.